This T cell receptor beta chain derives from a study of blood T cell repertoires in COVID-19. This table comes from immunoSEQ multiplex PCR, and its TCRdb copy is limited to in-frame clones, with some not included. The data contain about 400,000 clones, approximately 91% of them singletons. Germline CDR1 MNHEY, CDR2 SVGAGI. The V and J ends lost 7 bases and 2 bases, in that order; junction bases with no gene match: 3. This CDR3 contains 13 residues. This receptor was identified in a woman aged 40 to 50 with acute COVID-19. Input material: PBMCs or T cells enriched from blood (not recorded which). The J gene is TRBJ1-2, the V gene TRBV6-5; 8 bases are shared with TRBD1. CDR3 amino acids: CASTRTGNYGYTF. In DNA form, the CDR3 reads TGTGCCAGCACCAGGACAGGGAACTATGGCTACACCTTC.